This T cell receptor beta chain was sequenced during a study of blood T cell repertoires in COVID-19. On the study more broadly: COVID-19 samples collected from the United States, Italy and Spain covered acute and convalescent phases. From T cells, B-cell-depleted T cells, or PBMCs came the material, which was cDNA or gDNA.

Only one count was recorded for this clone. Per the authors' pipeline: Amplification from reference gene primers served as the basis for estimated nucleated cell counts. Libraries were prepared by immunoSEQ multiplex PCR; TCRdb keeps only in-frame clonotypes and omits some of them. V, J and clone size were drawn from that table, and D and trimming were deduced from the DNA. The sample carries a few hundred thousand clones, more than 75% recorded once. Between the trimmed V and J ends, which lost 5 bases and 4 bases, there was a span of 11 bases. The CDR3 has 13 residues. Sequencing was performed on peripheral blood. This chain connects TRBV12-3 or TRBV12-4 to TRBJ1-1; tentative D call: TRBD1 (5 bases). The receptor was isolated from a man aged 45-65 years who had recovered from COVID-19. The CDR3: CASSTLGVTEAFF. DNA for the CDR3: TGTGCCAGCAGTACCTTAGGGGTCACTGAAGCTTTCTTT.